These 9 T cell receptor beta chains were all obtained from the same sample, sequenced in a study of breast tumors, draining lymph nodes, adjacent tissues. Samples came from axillary lymph nodes draining the breast cancer. One entry per CDR3 protein, called by TCRdb with MiXCR from the multiplex PCR reads. Here the sample spans some 200,000 distinct CDR3 sequences, roughly 31% being singletons. Sequencing was done on a sample of axillary lymph node tissue. The origin of the receptors is a female donor with breast cancer. Some clones in this sample may be carry-over from other donors' samples.

This clonotype occurred many times. The J gene is TRBJ2-7, the V gene TRBV5-1; 12 bases line up with TRBD2. The CDR3 sequence is 16 residues long. V shed 0 bases, J shed 5 bases, and the junction held 6 bases outside the gene matches. Germline V gene sequence: CDR1 SGHRS, CDR2 YFSETQ. The chain's CDR3 is CASSLEPSGRGNEQYF. The DNA for the CDR3 is TGCGCCAGCAGCTTGGAACCTAGCGGGAGGGGGAACGAGCAGTACTTC.

The rearrangement joins TRBV12-3 or TRBV12-4 to TRBJ2-2; D is undetermined. This CDR3 comprises 12 residues. Trimming shortened V by 3 bases and J by 4 bases, and 3 bases separated the two germline ends. CDR3 sequence: CASSFFTGELFF. CDR3 in DNA: TGTGCCAGCAGTTTCTTCACCGGGGAGCTGTTTTTT.

Concerning this clonotype: An end of the junction differs from the germline gene, which may be a read error. This chain connects TRBV19 to TRBJ1-2; D uncertain. CDR3 length: 12 amino acids. Germline CDR1 reads LNHDA; CDR2 reads SQIVND (reference sequence). The CDR3 loop is CACSPRSYGYTF. The CDR3, as DNA: TGTGCCTGTAGTCCCAGGTCCTATGGCTACACCTTC.

The rearrangement joins TRBV5-6 to TRBJ2-7; D call uncertain. Trimming pared 2 bases from V and 2 bases from J, leaving 11 bases between. The length of the CDR3 is 14 residues. The germline V gene encodes CDR1 SGHDT and CDR2 YYEEEE. The CDR3 sequence is CASSLGRPTYEQYF. The CDR3, as DNA: TGTGCCAGCAGCTTAGGCAGGCCCACCTACGAGCAGTACTTC.

This clonotype was counted ten times or more. Since a much larger clone is just one base distant, this may be a read error. The CDR3 bases are TGTGCTAGCAGTCTTGGACTAAACAGTGAGCAGTTCTTC. This translates into CASSLGLNSEQFF. The chain is built from TRBV7-7 and TRBJ2-1; tentative D call: TRBD2 (6 bases). CDR3 length: 13 residues. CDR1 is SSHAT and CDR2 is FNYEAQ in the germline V gene (reference sequence).

As to this clonotype: This CDR3 fails to terminate in the conserved phenylalanine or tryptophan, so it likely reflects a read error. The limits of the CDR3 on the DNA are not certain, so only TCRdb's listed CDR3 is given. The V gene is TRBV12-3 or TRBV12-4, the J gene TRBJ2-6. Termini included, the CDR3 measures 13 amino acids. The CDR3 sequence: CASRSSGANVLVL.

This clonotype showed up many times. The chain recombines TRBV12-3 or TRBV12-4 with TRBJ1-2, with D maybe TRBD1 (6 bases). CDR3 length: 13 residues. Trimming shortened V by 2 bases and J by 7 bases, and 11 bases separated the two germline ends. CDR3 nucleotides: TGTGCCAGCAGTTTATGGGGGCGGGGTGGCTACACCTTC. Translating it yields CASSLWGRGGYTF.

This chain uses TRBV29-1 with TRBJ2-3; D may be TRBD1 (6 bases). Germline assignment: CDR1 SQVTM and CDR2 ANQGSEA. The CDR3 runs to 11 residues. The ends were cut back, 8 bases at V and 4 bases at J, with 10 bases in the middle. This CDR3 reads CSWSGADTQYF. The CDR3 DNA reads as TGCAGCTGGTCAGGGGCAGATACGCAGTATTTT.

The chain recombines TRBV6-2 or TRBV6-3 with TRBJ2-4; TRBD2 aligns across 7 bases. Germline V lookup: CDR1 MNHEY, CDR2 SVGEGT. Trimming at V came to 7 bases and at J to 6 bases, leaving 9 bases not matched to a gene. This CDR3 contains 14 residues. The CDR3 nucleotides are TGTGCCAGCACCATGGGAGGGGTGGCAAACATTCAGTACTTC. Encoded protein: CASTMGGVANIQYF.